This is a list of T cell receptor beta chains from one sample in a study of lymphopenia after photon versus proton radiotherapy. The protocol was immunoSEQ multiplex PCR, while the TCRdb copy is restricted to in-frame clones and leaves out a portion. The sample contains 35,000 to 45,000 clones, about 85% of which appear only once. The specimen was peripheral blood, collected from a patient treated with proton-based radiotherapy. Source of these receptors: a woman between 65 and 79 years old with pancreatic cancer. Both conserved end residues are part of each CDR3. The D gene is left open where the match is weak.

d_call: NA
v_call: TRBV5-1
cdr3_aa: CASSLAAASTDTQYF

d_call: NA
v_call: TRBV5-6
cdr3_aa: CASSLAGQASYEQYF

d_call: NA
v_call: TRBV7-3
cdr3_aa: CASSSGPANNEQFF

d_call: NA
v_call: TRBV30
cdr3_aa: CAWSVGGTVRNTEAFF

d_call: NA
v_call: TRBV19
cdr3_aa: CASSTQGWVTEAFF

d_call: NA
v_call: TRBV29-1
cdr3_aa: CSVADRLAYNEQFF

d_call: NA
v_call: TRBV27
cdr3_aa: CASSLVSGEQYF

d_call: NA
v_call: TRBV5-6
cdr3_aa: CASSLIQAAYNEQFF

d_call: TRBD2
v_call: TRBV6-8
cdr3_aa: CASSYRETGLAGDEQYF

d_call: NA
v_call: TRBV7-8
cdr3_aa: CASSYTGTRYGYTF

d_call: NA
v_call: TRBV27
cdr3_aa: CASSPPRPTRNTEAFF

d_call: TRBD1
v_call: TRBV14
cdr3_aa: CASTSEGAHTEAFF

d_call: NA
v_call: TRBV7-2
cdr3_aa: CASRRGSLYGYTF

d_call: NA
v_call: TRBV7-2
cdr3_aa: CASSPYRGYEQYF

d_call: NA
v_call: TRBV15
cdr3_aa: CATSFPGGTQYF

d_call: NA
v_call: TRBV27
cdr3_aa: CASSLRIDGLAKNIQYF

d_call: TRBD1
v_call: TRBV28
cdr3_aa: CASSAGQGAIYEQYF

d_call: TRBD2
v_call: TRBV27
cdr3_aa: CASSYRGTSGYNEQFF

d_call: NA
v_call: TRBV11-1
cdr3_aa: CASSFRLTQGMSYEQYF

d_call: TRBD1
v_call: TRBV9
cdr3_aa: CASSGTRGPGSDTQYF

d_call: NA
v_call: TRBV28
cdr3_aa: CASNIATSTDTQYF

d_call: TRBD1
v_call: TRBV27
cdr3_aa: CASSLSDRGRAPLHF

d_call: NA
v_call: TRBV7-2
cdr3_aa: CASSLGRFEAFF

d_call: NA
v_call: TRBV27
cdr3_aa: CASSTLLTQGTFGGYTF

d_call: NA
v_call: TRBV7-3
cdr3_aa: CASSTGSSYNEQFF

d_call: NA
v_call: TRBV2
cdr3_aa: CASRRSNTEAFF

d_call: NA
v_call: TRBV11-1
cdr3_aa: CASRDSVTYEQYF

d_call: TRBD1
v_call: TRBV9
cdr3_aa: CASSVVPGGETQYF

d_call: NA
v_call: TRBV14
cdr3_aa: CASSQDWGRQETQYF

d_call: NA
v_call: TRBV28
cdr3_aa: CASILNRGAGGYEQYF

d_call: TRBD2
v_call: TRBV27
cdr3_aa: CASRVKSRASGTPIDSEQFF

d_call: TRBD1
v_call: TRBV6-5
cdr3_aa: CASNRQGQAYEQYF

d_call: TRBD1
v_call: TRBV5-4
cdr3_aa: CASSPGRTGRNTDTQYF

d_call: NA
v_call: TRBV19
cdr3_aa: CASSAPGTTYGYTF

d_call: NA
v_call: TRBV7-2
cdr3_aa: CASSPVLAGKGAEQFF

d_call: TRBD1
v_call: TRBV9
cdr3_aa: CASSFGTDQYEQYF

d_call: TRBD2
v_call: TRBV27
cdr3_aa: CASRGLSGTSGRKEQFF

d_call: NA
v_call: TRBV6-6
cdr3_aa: CASSYASTGNYGYTF

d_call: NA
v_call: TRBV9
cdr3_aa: CASSPRVGNTEAFF